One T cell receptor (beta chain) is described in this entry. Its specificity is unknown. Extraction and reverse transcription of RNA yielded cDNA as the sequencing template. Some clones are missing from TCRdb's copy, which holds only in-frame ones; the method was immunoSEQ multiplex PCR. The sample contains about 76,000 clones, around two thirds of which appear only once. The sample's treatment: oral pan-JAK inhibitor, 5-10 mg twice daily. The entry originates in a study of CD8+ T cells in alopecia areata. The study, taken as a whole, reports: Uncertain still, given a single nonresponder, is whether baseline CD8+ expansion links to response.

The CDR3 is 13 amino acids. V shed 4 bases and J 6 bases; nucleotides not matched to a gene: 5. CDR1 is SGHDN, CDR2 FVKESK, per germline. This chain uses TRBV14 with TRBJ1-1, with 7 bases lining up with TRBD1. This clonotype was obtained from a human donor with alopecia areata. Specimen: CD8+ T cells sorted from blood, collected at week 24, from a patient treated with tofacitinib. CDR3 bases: TGTGCCAGCAGCCTCACCAGGGGGGCTGAAGCTTTCTTT. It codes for CASSLTRGAEAFF.